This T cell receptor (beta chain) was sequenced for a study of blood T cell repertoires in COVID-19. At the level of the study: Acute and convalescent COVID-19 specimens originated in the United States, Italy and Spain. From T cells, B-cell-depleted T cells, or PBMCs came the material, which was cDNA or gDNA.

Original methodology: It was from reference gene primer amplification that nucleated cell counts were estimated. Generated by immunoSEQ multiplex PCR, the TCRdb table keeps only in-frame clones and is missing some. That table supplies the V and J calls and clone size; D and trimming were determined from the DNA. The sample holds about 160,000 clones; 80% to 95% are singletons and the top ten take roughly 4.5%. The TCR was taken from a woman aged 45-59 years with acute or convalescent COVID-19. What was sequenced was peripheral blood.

CDR3 residues: CASSPTTGGDQYF. The CDR3 DNA follows: TGTGCCAGCTCACCTACGACAGGGGGCGACCAGTACTTC. This chain connects TRBV18 to TRBJ2-5; 10 bases are shared with TRBD1. Germline CDR1 and CDR2: KGHSH and LQKENI. CDR3 size: 13 residues. Trimming took 3 bases from V and 10 from J; bases not matched to a gene: 5.